The 8 T cell receptor beta chains in this list originate from one sample, sequenced in a study of CD8+CD57+ T cells in acquired aplastic anemia. For CDR3 and TCR beta VDJ profiling, genomic DNA was the template used. TCRdb fed the reads into MiXCR, producing one record per CDR3 protein. The table records over 200,000 distinct CDR3 sequences, around 63% of them present only once. The sequenced material came from sorted CD4+, CD8+, or CD8+CD57+ T cells (not recorded which) from PBMCs. The receptors shown here come from a human donor in good health.

Written as DNA, the CDR3 is TGCAGCGTTGGACTAGCGAACCTTTACGAGCAGTACTTC. Translation gives CSVGLANLYEQYF. V and J are TRBV29-1 and TRBJ2-1, with 8 positions matching TRBD2. The J call is in doubt because the DNA end fits TRBJ2-7 better. Germline V gives CDR1 SQVTM, CDR2 ANQGSEA. This CDR3 has 13 amino acids.

This chain joins TRBV19 and TRBJ1-2, with D unresolved. The CDR3 covers 14 residues. V gave up 1 base and J gave up 8 bases, with 14 bases separating them. The germline gives CDR1 LNHDA, CDR2 SQIVND (reference sequence). The CDR3 sequence is CASSIATPLRGYTF. In nucleotides, the CDR3 is TGTGCCAGTAGTATAGCGACCCCCTTGAGAGGCTACACCTTC.

The chain recombines TRBV7-9 with TRBJ2-1; 8 bases fit TRBD2. Trimming removed 5 bases from V and 8 bases from J; junction bases left unmatched: 11. The CDR3 runs 15 residues. The germline gives CDR1 SEHNR, CDR2 FQNEAQ (reference sequence). The CDR3 reads CASSLGVAGTDEQFF. The CDR3 DNA follows: TGTGCCAGCAGCCTTGGAGTAGCGGGAACGGATGAGCAGTTCTTC.

The CDR3 loop is CASSLKWEGNEQFF. In DNA, the CDR3 is TGTGCCAGCAGCTTAAAGTGGGAGGGCAATGAGCAGTTCTTC. V is TRBV7-9 and J is TRBJ2-1, with 7 bases fitting TRBD2. Trimming cost V 2 bases and J 6 bases; bases outside gene matches: 4. This CDR3 contains 14 residues. CDR1 is SEHNR, CDR2 FQNEAQ, per germline (reference sequence).

CDR3 region: CASSILAGEGEQYF. For the CDR3, the DNA is TGTGCCAGCAGTATACTAGCGGGAGAGGGCGAGCAGTACTTC. J is TRBJ2-7 and V is TRBV7-6; 11 bases agree with TRBD2. V lost 6 bases and J lost 6; bases outside the gene matches: 7. There are 14 residues in the CDR3. The V gene's germline CDR1 is SGHVS and CDR2 FNYEAQ. Full variable domain (outside the CDR3, taken from reference TRBV7-6 and TRBJ2-7): GAGVSQSPRYKVTKRGQDVALRCDPISGHVSLYWYRQALGQGPEFLTYFNYEAQQDKSGLPNDRFSAERPEGSISTLTIQRTEQRDSAMYRCASSILAGEGEQYFGPGTRLTVT.

For this clonotype: With a much larger clone just one base away, this may be a read error. This chain uses TRBV9 with TRBJ1-1, with unresolved D. Trimming pared 0 bases from V and 10 bases from J, leaving 13 bases between. Germline CDR1 and CDR2: SGDLS and YYNGEE. This CDR3 is built from 13 residues. The CDR3, as DNA: TGTGCCAGCAGCGTAGGGGTCCTGGATGGAGCTTTCTTT. Translated, it gives CASSVGVLDGAFF.

Concerning this clonotype itself: One end of the junction is discordant with germline, which a read error may explain. This chain joins TRBV5-1 and TRBJ2-7, with 8 positions matching TRBD1. This CDR3 comprises 13 residues. Germline loops: CDR1 SGHRS, CDR2 YFSETQ. The CDR3 loop reads CASSLGRGLEQYF. In DNA form, the CDR3 reads TGTGCCAGCAGCTTGGGCAGGGGGCTTGAGCAGTACTTC.

This clonotype is a singleton in its sample. The chain couples TRBV2 to TRBJ2-5; 7 positions agree with TRBD1. This CDR3 spans 16 amino acids. CDR1 is SNHLY, CDR2 FYNNEI, per germline. V was clipped by 5 bases and J by 1 base; unmatched bases: 10. CDR3 in amino acids: CASSLTGWGTQETQYF. The CDR3 DNA reads TGTGCCAGCAGTTTGACAGGGTGGGGCACCCAAGAGACCCAGTACTTC.